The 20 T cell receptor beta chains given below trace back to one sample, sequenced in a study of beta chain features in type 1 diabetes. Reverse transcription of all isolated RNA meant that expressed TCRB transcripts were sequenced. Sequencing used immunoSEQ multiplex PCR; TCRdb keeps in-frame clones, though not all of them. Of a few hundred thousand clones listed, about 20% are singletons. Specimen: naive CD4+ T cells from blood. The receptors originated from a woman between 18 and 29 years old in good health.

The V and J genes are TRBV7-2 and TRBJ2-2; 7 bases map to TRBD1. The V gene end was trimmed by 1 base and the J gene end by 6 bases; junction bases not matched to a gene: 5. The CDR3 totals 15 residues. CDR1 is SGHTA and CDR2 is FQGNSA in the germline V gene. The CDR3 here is CASSLDRGRSGELFF. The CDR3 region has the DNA TGTGCCAGCAGCTTAGACAGGGGTCGTTCCGGGGAGCTGTTTTTT.

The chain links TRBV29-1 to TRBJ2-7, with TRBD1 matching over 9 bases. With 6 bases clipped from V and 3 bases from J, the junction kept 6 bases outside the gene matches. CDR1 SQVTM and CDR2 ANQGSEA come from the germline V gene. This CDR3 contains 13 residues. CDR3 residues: CSVGTGIDYEQYF. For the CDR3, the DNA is TGCAGCGTCGGGACAGGGATCGACTACGAGCAGTACTTC.

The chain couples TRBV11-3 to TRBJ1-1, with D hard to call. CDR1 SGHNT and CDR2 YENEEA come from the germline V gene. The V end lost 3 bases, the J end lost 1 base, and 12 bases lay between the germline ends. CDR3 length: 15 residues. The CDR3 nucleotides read TGTGCCAGCAGCTTCCCTGCGGACTGGAACACTGAAGCTTTCTTT. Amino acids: CASSFPADWNTEAFF.

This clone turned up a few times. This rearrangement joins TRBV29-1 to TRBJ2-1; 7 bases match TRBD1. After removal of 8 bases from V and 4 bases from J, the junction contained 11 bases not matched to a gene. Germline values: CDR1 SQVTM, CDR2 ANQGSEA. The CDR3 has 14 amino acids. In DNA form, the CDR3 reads TGCAGCACAACCCGGGACAGCCTATACAATGAGCAGTTCTTC. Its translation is CSTTRDSLYNEQFF.

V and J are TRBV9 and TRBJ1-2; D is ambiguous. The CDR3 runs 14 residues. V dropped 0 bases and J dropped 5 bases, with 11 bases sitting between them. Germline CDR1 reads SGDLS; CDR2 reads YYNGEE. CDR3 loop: CASSVGGFLYGYTF. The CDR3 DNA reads TGTGCCAGCAGCGTAGGCGGGTTCCTGTATGGCTACACCTTC. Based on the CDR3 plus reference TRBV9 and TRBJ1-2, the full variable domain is DSGVTQTPKHLITATGQRVTLRCSPRSGDLSVYWYQQSLDQGLQFLIQYYNGEERAKGNILERFSAQQFPDLHSELNLSSLELGDSALYFCASSVGGFLYGYTFGSGTRLTVV.

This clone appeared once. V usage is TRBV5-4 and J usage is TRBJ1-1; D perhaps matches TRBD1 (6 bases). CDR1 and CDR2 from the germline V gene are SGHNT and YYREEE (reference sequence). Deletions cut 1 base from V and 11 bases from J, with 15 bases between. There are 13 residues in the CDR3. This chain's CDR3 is CASSLTGTPGAFF. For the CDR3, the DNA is TGTGCCAGCAGCTTGACAGGGACCCCTGGGGCTTTCTTT.

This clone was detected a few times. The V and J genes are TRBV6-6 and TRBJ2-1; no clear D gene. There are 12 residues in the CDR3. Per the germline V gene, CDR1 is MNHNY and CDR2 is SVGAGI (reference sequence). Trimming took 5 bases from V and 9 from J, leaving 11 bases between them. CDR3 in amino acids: CASSNFRSEQFF. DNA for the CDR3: TGTGCCAGCAGTAACTTCCGCAGTGAGCAGTTCTTC.

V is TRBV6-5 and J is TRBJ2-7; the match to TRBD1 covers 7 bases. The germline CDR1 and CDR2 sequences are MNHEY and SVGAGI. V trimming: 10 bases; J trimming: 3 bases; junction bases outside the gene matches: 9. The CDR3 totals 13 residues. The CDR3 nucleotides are TGTGCCACCCACACCGGACAGGTCTACGAGCAGTACTTC. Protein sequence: CATHTGQVYEQYF.

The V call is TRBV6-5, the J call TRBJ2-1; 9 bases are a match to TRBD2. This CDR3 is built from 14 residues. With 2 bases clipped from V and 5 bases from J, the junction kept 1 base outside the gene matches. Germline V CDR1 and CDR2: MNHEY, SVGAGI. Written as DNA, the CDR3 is TGTGCCAGCAGTTACAGCGGGAGGAACAATGAGCAGTTCTTC. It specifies CASSYSGRNNEQFF.

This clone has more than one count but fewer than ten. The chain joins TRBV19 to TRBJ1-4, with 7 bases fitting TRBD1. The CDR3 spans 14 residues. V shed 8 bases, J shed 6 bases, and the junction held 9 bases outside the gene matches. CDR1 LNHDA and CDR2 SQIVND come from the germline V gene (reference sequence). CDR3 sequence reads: CASGEPGQHEKLFF. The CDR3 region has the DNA TGTGCCAGTGGAGAACCGGGACAGCATGAAAAACTGTTTTTT.

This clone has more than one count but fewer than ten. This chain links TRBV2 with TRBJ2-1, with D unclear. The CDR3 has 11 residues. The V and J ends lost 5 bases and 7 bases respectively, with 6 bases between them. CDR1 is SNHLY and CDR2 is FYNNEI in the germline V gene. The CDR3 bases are TGTGCCAGCAGTCCCGAGAATGAGCAGTTCTTC. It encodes CASSPENEQFF.

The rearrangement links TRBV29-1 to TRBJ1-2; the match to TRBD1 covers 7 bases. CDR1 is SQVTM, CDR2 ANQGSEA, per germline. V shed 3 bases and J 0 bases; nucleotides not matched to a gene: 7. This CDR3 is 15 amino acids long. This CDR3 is CSVDGGTDANYGYTF. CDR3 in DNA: TGCAGCGTTGACGGAGGGACAGACGCTAACTATGGCTACACCTTC.

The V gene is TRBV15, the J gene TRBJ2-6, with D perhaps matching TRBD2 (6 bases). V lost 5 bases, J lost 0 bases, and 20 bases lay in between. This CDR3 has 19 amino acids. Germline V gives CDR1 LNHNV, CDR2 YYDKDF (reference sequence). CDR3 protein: CATSRRIQGTPSGANVLTF. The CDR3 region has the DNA TGTGCCACCAGCCGCCGAATCCAAGGGACTCCCTCTGGGGCCAACGTCCTGACTTTC.

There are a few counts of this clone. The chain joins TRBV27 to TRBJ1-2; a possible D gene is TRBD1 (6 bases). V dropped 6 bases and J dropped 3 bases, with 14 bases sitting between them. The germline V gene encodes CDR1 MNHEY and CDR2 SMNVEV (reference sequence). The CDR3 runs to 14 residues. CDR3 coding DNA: TGTGCCAGCAGGGTACAGGGTCGCGACTATGGCTACACCTTC. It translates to CASRVQGRDYGYTF.

CDR3 protein: CASSSDRGNTEAFF. The CDR3 bases are TGTGCCAGCAGCTCTGACAGGGGGAACACTGAAGCTTTCTTT. V gene TRBV7-8 combines with J gene TRBJ1-1; 8 bases are a match to TRBD1. CDR1 is SGHVS and CDR2 is FQNEAQ in the germline V gene. V dropped 4 bases and J dropped 1; count of bases not matched to a gene: 2. This CDR3 contains 14 residues.

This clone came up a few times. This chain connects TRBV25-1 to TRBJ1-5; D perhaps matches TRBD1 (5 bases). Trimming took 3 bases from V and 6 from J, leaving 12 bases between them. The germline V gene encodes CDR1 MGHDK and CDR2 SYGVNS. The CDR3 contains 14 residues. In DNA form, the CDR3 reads TGTGCCAGCAGTGAGGCAGGGCCTGGTCAGCCCCAGCATTTT. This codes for CASSEAGPGQPQHF. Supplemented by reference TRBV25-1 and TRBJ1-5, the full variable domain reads EADIYQTPRYLVIGTGKKITLECSQTMGHDKMYWYQQDPGMELHLIHYSYGVNSTEKGDLSSESTVSRIRTEHFPLTLESARPSHTSQYLCASSEAGPGQPQHFGDGTRLSIL.

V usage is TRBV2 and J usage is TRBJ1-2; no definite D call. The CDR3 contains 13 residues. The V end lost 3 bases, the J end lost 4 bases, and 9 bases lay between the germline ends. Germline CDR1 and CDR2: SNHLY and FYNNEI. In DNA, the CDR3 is TGTGCCAGCAGTGAGAAGCTCCTCTATGGCTACACCTTC. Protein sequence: CASSEKLLYGYTF.

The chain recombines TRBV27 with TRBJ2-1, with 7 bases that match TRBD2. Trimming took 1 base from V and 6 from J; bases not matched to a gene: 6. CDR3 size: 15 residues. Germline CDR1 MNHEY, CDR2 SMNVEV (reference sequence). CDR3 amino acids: CASSLWVGGPNEQFF. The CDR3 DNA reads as TGTGCCAGCAGTTTATGGGTGGGAGGGCCCAATGAGCAGTTCTTC.

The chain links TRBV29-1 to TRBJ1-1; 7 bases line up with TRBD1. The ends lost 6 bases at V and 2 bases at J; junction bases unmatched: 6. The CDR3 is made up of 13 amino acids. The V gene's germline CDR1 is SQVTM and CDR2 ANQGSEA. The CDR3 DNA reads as TGCAGCGTGAGACAGGGCACCAACACTGAAGCTTTCTTT. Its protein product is CSVRQGTNTEAFF.

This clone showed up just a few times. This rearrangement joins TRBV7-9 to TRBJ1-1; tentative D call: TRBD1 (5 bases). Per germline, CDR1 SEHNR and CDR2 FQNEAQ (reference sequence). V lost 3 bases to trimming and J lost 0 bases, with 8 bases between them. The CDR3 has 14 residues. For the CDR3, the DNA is TGTGCCAGCAGCTTGACAGAAATGAACACTGAAGCTTTCTTT. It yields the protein CASSLTEMNTEAFF.